This T cell receptor (beta chain) was identified during a study of Graves' ophthalmopathy and Graves' hyperthyroidism. The V gene's germline CDR1 is DFQATT and CDR2 SNEGSKA (reference sequence). The J segment lost 5 bases and the V segment lost 3 bases, leaving 12 bases of the junction unmatched. The CDR3 totals 16 residues. Recruitment covered hyperthyroidism patients aged 18 to 65 whose new diagnosis was of under 2 months' duration. The authors amplified TCR beta CDR3 regions from RNA transcripts. The workflow started with a first-round RT-PCR run with HTBI primers and then moved on to a second-round multiplex PCR. One entry per CDR3 protein, called by TCRdb with MiXCR from the multiplex PCR reads. Of over a million distinct CDR3 sequences in the sample, approximately 35% are singletons; the top ten hold over 8.5%. Study outcomes and limitations: Blood also carried most expanded thyroid clonotypes exceeding 0.001 frequency.

This clonotype was found a few times. Its antigen remains unknown. Source material: peripheral blood or thyroid tissue (not recorded which). The receptor's source is an adult man with Graves' hyperthyroidism. V usage is TRBV20-1 and J usage is TRBJ1-1; 10 positions agree with TRBD1. The CDR3 loop is CSASLPGGQGRTEAFF. The CDR3 DNA reads TGCAGTGCTAGCTTACCGGGGGGACAGGGGAGGACTGAAGCTTTCTTT.